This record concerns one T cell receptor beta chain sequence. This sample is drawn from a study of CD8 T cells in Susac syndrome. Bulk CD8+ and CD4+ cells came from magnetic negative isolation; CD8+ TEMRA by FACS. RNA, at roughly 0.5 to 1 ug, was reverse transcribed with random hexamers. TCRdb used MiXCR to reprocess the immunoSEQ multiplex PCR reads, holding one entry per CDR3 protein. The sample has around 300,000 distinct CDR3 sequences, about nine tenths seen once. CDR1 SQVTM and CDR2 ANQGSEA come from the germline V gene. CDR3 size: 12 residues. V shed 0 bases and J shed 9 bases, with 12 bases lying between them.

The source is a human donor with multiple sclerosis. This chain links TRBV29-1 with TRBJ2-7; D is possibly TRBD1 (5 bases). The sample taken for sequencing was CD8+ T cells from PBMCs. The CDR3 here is CSVEESGQGQYF. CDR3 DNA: TGCAGCGTTGAAGAGTCCGGGCAGGGGCAGTACTTC.